This TCR beta chain emerged from a study of cytomegalovirus exposure and HLA in healthy donors. The CDR3 contains 19 residues. Germline V gives CDR1 SGDLS, CDR2 YYNGEE. Trimming took off 0 bases at V and 1 base at J, with 20 bases between the two ends. The PCR was carried out with 60 Vbeta primers and 13 Jbeta primers. TCRdb keeps only in-frame clones here, not all; method: immunoSEQ multiplex PCR. The table lists 150,000 or so clones, around 67% of them singletons, with 1.5% to 2% in the top ten. This TCR derives from a woman in her late teens or twenties in good health and CMV-seronegative. The sequenced sample was PBMCs. This chain uses TRBV9 with TRBJ1-3; weak D call: TRBD1 (6 bases). The chain's CDR3 is CASSVGTGNNAFSGNTIYF. CDR3 nucleotide sequence: TGTGCCAGCAGCGTAGGAACAGGGAATAATGCTTTTTCTGGAAACACCATATATTTT.